This T cell receptor (beta chain) was captured by sequencing in a study of T cell responses to AZD1222 COVID-19 vaccine. Here immunoSEQ multiplex PCR was the method, and the copy in TCRdb shows in-frame clones only, minus some. The data show some 120,000 clones, about 93% seen once. Turning to this clone: Antigen specificity is unknown.

Regarding the study as a whole: Reports say nearly half of spike-specific TCRs go after unmutated variant regions. The donor group comprised mostly white British people and more females; the analysis possibly underestimated clonal diversity. CD4 TCRs linked to vaccination spanned spike, dominating at 160-218 and 743-854. Repertoire sampling was restricted to post-peak T cell response timepoints.

This TCR was recovered from an adult in good health. The sample here was peripheral blood, taken on day 0 of AZD1222 vaccination.

CDR3 sequence: CASSLRGDYGYTF. The CDR3 bases are TGTGCCAGTAGTCTACGGGGCGACTATGGCTACACCTTC. The chain is built from TRBV19 and TRBJ1-2; TRBD1 is a possible D gene (5 bases). Looked up from germline, CDR1 is LNHDA and CDR2 is SQIVND (reference sequence). The V and J ends lost 5 bases and 3 bases respectively, with 10 bases between them. The CDR3 length is 13 residues.